This TCR beta chain was sequenced in a study of control samples from healthy donors and cancer patients. V lost 10 bases, J lost 0 bases, and 13 bases lay in between. The germline CDR1 and CDR2 sequences are MNHEY and SVGAGI. The CDR3 spans 15 residues. The data were produced by immunoSEQ multiplex PCR, yet TCRdb's version contains in-frame clones alone and is incomplete. The repertoire holds 9,500 to 15,000 clones, with approximately 94% as singletons. This chain joins TRBV6-5 and TRBJ2-6, with D tentatively TRBD2 (5 bases). The sample was PBMCs. The TCR sequence derives from a man between 65 and 79 years old with head and neck cancer. Here the CDR3 reads CATETGSSGANVLTF. CDR3 in DNA: TGTGCCACCGAGACTGGGAGCTCTGGGGCCAACGTCCTGACTTTC.